These 10 T cell receptor beta chains were all obtained from the same sample, sequenced in a study of T cells in Graves' hyperthyroidism and ophthalmopathy. Amplification of TCR beta CDR3 regions was performed using RNA transcripts as template. When the TCR CDR3 underwent first-round RT-PCR, the HTBI primer set was used. TCRdb re-called the multiplex PCR reads with MiXCR, one entry per CDR3 protein. The sample consists of hundreds of thousands of distinct CDR3 sequences, about 14% of them appearing once. The sample comprised blood. Receptors were obtained from a woman in her 50s with Graves' ophthalmopathy.

In its sample, this clonotype was seen many times. This chain links TRBV29-1 with TRBJ2-3, with a possible D match to TRBD2 (6 bases). CDR1 is SQVTM, CDR2 ANQGSEA, per germline. CDR3 length: 14 residues. Deletions cut 6 bases from V and 1 base from J, with 14 bases between. The CDR3 is CSVAHWGGTDTQYF. The DNA for the CDR3 is TGCAGCGTCGCACATTGGGGGGGCACAGATACGCAGTATTTT.

With respect to this clonotype: This may come from a read error, since a much larger clone is one base off. V gene TRBV29-1 combines with J gene TRBJ2-5; no firm D call. This CDR3 has 13 residues. Germline-derived CDR1 and CDR2 are SQVTM and ANQGSEA. Trimming removed 7 bases from V and 7 bases from J, with 19 bases in between. This chain's CDR3 is CSAQDANGGTQYF. CDR3 DNA sequence: TGCAGCGCCCAGGACGCAAACGGCGGGACCCAGTACTTC.

This clonotype has a handful of counts. A read error may be the cause here, since a much bigger clone is one base away. The chain uses TRBV7-2 and TRBJ2-7, with D possibly matching TRBD1 (5 bases). CDR1 is SGHTA, CDR2 FQGNSA, per germline. The CDR3 length is 13 residues. The CDR3 loop is CANSPFQGYEQYF. For the CDR3, the DNA is TGTGCCAACAGCCCTTTCCAGGGATACGAGCAGTACTTC.

This clonotype was counted at least ten times. The rearrangement links TRBV30 to TRBJ2-7, with D unclear. This CDR3 has 17 residues. V shed 4 bases and J shed 6 bases, with 28 bases lying between them. From germline, CDR1 is GTSNPN and CDR2 SVGIG (reference sequence). The CDR3 DNA is TGTGCCTGGACTTCTCCCGGGTTGGGTCCTACGGGTCTCGAGCAGTACTTC. It specifies CAWTSPGLGPTGLEQYF.

This clonotype was detected ten times or more. The chain couples TRBV20-1 to TRBJ1-2; D gene unclear. This CDR3 contains 13 residues. Germline CDR1 and CDR2: DFQATT and SNEGSKA (reference sequence). Trimming left V 3 bases short and J 0 bases short, with 8 bases between. The chain's CDR3 is CSARERPNYGYTF. Here the CDR3 DNA reads TGCAGTGCTAGGGAGAGACCTAACTATGGCTACACCTTC.

This clonotype was counted at least ten times. This chain joins TRBV20-1 and TRBJ2-7; 10 nucleotides align to TRBD1. The CDR3 consists of 13 residues. In germline, CDR1 is DFQATT, CDR2 SNEGSKA (reference sequence). Losses at the gene ends were 6 bases for V and 4 bases for J; bases not matched to a gene: 6. The CDR3 is CSAPGQGYYEQYF. The DNA of the CDR3 is TGCAGTGCACCGGGACAGGGGTATTACGAGCAGTACTTC.

Many counts were recorded for this clonotype. This sequence joins TRBV7-9 and TRBJ2-7, with 9 positions matching TRBD1. With V trimmed by 1 base and J by 3 bases, 7 bases remained unmatched. Germline V gene data show CDR1 as SEHNR and CDR2 as FQNEAQ (reference sequence). This CDR3 has 16 residues. The CDR3 sequence is CASSLDIGTGNYEQYF. For the CDR3, the DNA is TGTGCCAGCAGCTTAGATATCGGGACAGGGAACTACGAGCAGTACTTC.

The rearrangement uses TRBV4-3 and TRBJ2-3, with 14 positions matching TRBD2. The V gene end was trimmed by 3 bases and the J gene end by 1 base; junction bases not matched to a gene: 6. This CDR3 comprises 18 residues. In germline, CDR1 is LGHNA, CDR2 YSLEER. CDR3 loop: CASSQAGTSGSRTDTQYF. In DNA, the CDR3 is TGCGCCAGCAGCCAGGCCGGGACTAGCGGGAGCCGCACAGATACGCAGTATTTT.

The rearrangement joins TRBV7-9 to TRBJ1-2, with D unclear. The CDR3 consists of 12 residues. The V and J ends lost 1 base and 8 bases respectively, with 8 bases between them. Germline V gene data show CDR1 as SEHNR and CDR2 as FQNEAQ (reference sequence). The CDR3 loop is CASSLDTQGYTF. The DNA of the CDR3 is TGTGCCAGCAGCTTAGACACCCAGGGCTACACCTTC. Using reference TRBV7-9 and TRBJ1-2 for the parts outside the CDR3, the full variable domain is DTGVSQNPRHKITKRGQNVTFRCDPISEHNRLYWYRQTLGQGPEFLTYFQNEAQLEKSRLLSDRFSAERPKGSFSTLEIQRTEQGDSAMYLCASSLDTQGYTFGSGTRLTVV.

This clonotype was counted at least ten times. J is TRBJ2-7 and V is TRBV24-1, with no clear D. The CDR3 has 14 residues. Germline CDR1 and CDR2: KGHDR and SFDVKD. With 4 bases removed from V and 2 bases from J, the gap between germline ends came to 11 bases. CDR3 DNA sequence: TGTGCCACCAGTGAATCTCAGAATGCCTACGAGCAGTACTTC. This sequence encodes CATSESQNAYEQYF.